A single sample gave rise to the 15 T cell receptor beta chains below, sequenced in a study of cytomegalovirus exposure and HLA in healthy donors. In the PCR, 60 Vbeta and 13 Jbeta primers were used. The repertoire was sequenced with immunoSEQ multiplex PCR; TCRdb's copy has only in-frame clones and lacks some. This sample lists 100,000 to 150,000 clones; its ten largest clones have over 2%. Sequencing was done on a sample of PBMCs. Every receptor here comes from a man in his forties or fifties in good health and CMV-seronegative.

The CDR3 reads CASTWRGSPSGANVLTF. CDR3 nucleotide sequence: TGTGCCAGCACCTGGCGGGGGTCCCCCTCTGGGGCCAACGTCCTGACTTTC. V usage is TRBV13 and J usage is TRBJ2-6, with 7 bases matching TRBD2. CDR1 is PRHDT and CDR2 is FYEKMQ in the germline V gene (reference sequence). V lost 7 bases and J lost 0; bases outside the gene matches: 9. CDR3 length: 17 residues.

The CDR3 loop is CASSVERTYNEQFF. The CDR3 region has the DNA TGTGCCAGCAGTGTCGAGCGGACCTACAATGAGCAGTTCTTC. The chain links TRBV2 to TRBJ2-1; D is possibly TRBD2 (5 bases). V was trimmed by 4 bases and J by 2 bases, leaving 9 bases between them. The CDR3 has 14 residues. The germline V gene has CDR1 SNHLY and CDR2 FYNNEI.

The CDR3 sequence: CAWTSGGYNEQFF. In DNA form, the CDR3 reads TGTGCCTGGACTAGCGGAGGGTACAATGAGCAGTTCTTC. The gene calls are TRBV30 and TRBJ2-1; 7 bases line up with TRBD2. Germline CDR1 reads GTSNPN; CDR2 reads SVGIG (reference sequence). V shed 4 bases and J 4 bases; nucleotides not matched to a gene: 4. This CDR3 contains 13 residues.

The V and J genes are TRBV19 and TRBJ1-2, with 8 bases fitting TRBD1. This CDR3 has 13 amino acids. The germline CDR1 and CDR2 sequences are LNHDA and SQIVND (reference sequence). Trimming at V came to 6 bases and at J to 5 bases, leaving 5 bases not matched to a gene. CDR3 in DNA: TGTGCCAGTAGGGGACAGGTGATTTATGGCTACACCTTC. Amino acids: CASRGQVIYGYTF.

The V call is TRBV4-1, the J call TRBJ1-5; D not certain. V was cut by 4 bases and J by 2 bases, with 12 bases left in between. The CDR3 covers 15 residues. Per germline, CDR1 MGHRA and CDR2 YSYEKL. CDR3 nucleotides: TGCGCCAGCAGCCGCGGACTGATAGGCAATCAGCCCCAGCATTTT. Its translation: CASSRGLIGNQPQHF.

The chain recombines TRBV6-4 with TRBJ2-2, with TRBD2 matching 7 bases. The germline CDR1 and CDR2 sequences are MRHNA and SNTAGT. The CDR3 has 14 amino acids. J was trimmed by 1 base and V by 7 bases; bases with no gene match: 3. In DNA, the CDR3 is TGTGCCAGCAAAGCTAGCGGGAACACCGGGGAGCTGTTTTTT. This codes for CASKASGNTGELFF.

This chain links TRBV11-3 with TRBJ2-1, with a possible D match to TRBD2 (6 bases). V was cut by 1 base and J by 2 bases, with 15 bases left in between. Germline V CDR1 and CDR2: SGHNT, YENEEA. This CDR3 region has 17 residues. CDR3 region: CASSLAAFWGAYNEQFF. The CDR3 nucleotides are TGTGCCAGCAGCTTAGCTGCTTTTTGGGGGGCCTACAATGAGCAGTTCTTC. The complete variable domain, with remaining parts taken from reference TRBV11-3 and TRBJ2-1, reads EAGVVQSPRYKIIEKKQPVAFWCNPISGHNTLYWYLQNLGQGPELLIRYENEEAVDDSQLPKDRFSAERLKGVDSTLKIQPAELGDSAVYLCASSLAAFWGAYNEQFFGPGTRLTVL.

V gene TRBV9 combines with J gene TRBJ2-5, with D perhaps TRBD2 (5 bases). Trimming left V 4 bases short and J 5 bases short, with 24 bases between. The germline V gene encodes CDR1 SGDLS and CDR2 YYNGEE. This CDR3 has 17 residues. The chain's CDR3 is CASSTTSWVGEGETQYF. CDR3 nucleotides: TGTGCCAGCAGCACGACTTCTTGGGTGGGAGAGGGTGAGACCCAGTACTTC.

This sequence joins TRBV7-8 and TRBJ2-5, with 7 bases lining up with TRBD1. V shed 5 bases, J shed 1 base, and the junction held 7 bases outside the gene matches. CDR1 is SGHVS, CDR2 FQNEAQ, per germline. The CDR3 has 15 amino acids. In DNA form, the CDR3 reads TGTGCCAGCAGCCTACGGACAGGAGGCCAAGAGACCCAGTACTTC. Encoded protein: CASSLRTGGQETQYF. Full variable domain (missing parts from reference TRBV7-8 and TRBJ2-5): GAGVSQSPRYKVAKRGQDVALRCDPISGHVSLFWYQQALGQGPEFLTYFQNEAQLDKSGLPSDRFFAERPEGSVSTLKIQRTQQEDSAVYLCASSLRTGGQETQYFGPGTRLLVL.

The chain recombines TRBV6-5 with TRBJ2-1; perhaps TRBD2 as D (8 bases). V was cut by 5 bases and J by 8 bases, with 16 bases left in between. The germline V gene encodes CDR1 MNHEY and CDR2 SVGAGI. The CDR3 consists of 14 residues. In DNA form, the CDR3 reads TGTGCCAGCAGTCTCGGGAGGGGGCTTGATGAGCAGTTCTTC. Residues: CASSLGRGLDEQFF.

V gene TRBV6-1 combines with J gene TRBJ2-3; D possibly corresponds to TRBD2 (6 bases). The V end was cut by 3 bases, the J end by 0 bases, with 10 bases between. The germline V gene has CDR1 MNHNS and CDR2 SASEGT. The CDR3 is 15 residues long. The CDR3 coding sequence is TGTGCCAGCAGTGACGGGGGTCGAAGCACAGATACGCAGTATTTT. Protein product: CASSDGGRSTDTQYF.

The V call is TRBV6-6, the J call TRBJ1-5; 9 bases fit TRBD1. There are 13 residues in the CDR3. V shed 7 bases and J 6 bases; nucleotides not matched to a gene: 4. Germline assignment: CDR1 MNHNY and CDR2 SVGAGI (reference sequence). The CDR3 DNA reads TGTGCCAGCACAAGACAGGGGGGTCAGCCCCAGCATTTT. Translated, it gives CASTRQGGQPQHF.

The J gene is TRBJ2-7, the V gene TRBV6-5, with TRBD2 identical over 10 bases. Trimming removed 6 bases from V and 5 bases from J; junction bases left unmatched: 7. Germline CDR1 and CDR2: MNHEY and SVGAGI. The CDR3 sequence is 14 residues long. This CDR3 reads CASRASGSGNEQYF. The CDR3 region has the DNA TGTGCCAGCAGGGCTAGCGGGAGTGGAAACGAGCAGTACTTC.

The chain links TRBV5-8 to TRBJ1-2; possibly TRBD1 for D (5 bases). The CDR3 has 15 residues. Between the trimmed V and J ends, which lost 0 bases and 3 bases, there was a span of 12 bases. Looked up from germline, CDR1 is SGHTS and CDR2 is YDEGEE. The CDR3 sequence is CASSLAGLLDYGYTF. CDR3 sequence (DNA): TGTGCCAGCAGCTTGGCAGGGTTATTGGACTATGGCTACACCTTC.

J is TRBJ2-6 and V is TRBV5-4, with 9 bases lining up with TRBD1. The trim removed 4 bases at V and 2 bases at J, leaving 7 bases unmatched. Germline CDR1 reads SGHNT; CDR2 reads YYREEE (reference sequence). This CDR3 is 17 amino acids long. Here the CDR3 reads CASSGTTGGTGANVLTF. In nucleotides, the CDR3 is TGTGCCAGCAGCGGGACTACAGGGGGCACTGGGGCCAACGTCCTGACTTTC.